This TCR beta chain was captured by sequencing in a study of memory CD4+ T cells and cytomegalovirus serostatus. The overall study: Of the healthy Belgian adults, 9 or 10 were CMV seropositive and 24 seronegative.

Single viable CD3+CD4+CD8-CD45RO+ cells were sorted as the memory CD4+ T cells. After thawing, CD4+ T cells were positively selected. In the study's own analysis: After removing out-of-frame reads, over 2 million distinct TCRbeta sequences remained. Here immunoSEQ multiplex PCR was the method, and the copy in TCRdb shows in-frame clones only, minus some. That table gives V, J and clone size, and the DNA gave D and trimming. Of roughly 64,000 clones listed, approximately 71% are singletons. The germline V gene encodes CDR1 SGHVS and CDR2 FNYEAQ. The CDR3 sequence is 18 residues long. V lost 5 bases, J lost 5 bases, and 11 bases stayed unmatched.

This clonotype was obtained from an adult in good health and CMV-seronegative. The chain joins TRBV7-6 to TRBJ2-1; TRBD2 matches at 14 bases. Sequenced: memory CD4+ T cells from blood. DNA for the CDR3: TGTGCCAGCAGCCCTCGGACTAGCGGGGGGCCCTATGACAATGAGCAGTTCTTC. Translating it yields CASSPRTSGGPYDNEQFF.